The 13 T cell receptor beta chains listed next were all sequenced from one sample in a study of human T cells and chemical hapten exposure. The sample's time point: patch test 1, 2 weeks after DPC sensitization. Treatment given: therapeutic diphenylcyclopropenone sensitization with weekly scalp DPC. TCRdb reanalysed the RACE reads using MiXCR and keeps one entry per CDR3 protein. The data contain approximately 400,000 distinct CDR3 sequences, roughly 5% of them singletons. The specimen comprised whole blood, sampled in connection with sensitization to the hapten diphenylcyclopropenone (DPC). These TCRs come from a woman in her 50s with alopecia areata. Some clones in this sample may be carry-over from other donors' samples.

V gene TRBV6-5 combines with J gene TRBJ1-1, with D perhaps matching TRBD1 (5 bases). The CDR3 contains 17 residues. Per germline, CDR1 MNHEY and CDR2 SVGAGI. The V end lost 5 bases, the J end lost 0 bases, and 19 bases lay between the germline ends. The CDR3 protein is CASSPGRDTAMNTEAFF. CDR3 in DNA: TGTGCCAGCAGTCCGGGACGGGATACGGCTATGAACACTGAAGCTTTCTTT.

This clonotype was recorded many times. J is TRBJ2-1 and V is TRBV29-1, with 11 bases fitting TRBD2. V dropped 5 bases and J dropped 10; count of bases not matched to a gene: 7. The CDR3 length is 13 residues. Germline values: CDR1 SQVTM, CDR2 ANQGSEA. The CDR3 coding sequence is TGCAGCGTTAATAGCGGGAGGGTTGGAGAGCAGTTCTTC. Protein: CSVNSGRVGEQFF.

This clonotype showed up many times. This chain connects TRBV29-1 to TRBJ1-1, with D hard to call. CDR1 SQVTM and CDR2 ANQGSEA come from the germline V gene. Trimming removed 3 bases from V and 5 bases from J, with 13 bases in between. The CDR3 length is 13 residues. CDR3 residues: CSVDPQSGTEAFF. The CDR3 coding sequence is TGCAGCGTTGACCCCCAGTCTGGAACTGAAGCTTTCTTT.

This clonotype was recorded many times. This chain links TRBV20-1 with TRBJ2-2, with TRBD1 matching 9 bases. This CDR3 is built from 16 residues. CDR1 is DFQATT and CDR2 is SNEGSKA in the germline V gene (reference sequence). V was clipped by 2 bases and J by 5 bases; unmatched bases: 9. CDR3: CSARPTDRGETGELFF. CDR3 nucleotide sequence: TGCAGTGCTAGACCAACGGACAGGGGCGAGACCGGGGAGCTGTTTTTT.

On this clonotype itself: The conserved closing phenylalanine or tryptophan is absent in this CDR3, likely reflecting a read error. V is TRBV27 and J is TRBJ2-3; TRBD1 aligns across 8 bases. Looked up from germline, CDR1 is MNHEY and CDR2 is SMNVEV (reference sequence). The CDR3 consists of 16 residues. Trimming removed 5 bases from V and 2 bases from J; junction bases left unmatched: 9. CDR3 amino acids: CASSLGQGPHTDTQYS. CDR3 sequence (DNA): TGTGCCAGCAGTCTCGGACAGGGACCTCACACAGATACGCAGTATTCT.

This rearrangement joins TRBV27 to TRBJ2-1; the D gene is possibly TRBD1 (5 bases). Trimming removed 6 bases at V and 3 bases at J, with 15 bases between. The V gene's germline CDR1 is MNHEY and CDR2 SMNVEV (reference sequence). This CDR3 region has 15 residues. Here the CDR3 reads CASSRLPRDYNEQFF. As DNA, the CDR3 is TGTGCCAGCAGCAGGTTGCCCAGGGACTACAATGAGCAGTTCTTC.

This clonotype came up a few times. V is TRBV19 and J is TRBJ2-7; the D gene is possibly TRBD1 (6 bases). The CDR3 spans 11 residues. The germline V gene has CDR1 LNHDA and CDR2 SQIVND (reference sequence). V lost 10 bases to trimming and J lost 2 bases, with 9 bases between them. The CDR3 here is CATGQPYEQYF. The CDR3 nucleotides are TGTGCCACCGGACAGCCCTACGAGCAGTACTTC.

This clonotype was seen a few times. CDR3 DNA: TGTGCCAGCAGCTTGGAGGGGCACACCGGGGAGCTGTTTTTT. As protein: CASSLEGHTGELFF. The chain recombines TRBV5-5 with TRBJ2-2; D perhaps matches TRBD1 (5 bases). The germline V gene encodes CDR1 SGHKS and CDR2 YYEKEE (reference sequence). The V end was cut by 0 bases, the J end by 3 bases, with 6 bases between. This CDR3 spans 14 amino acids.

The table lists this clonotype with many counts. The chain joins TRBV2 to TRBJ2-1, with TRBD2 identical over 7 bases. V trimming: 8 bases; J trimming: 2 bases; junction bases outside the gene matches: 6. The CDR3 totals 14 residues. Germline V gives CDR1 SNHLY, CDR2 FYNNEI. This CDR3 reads CASELGGTYNEQFF. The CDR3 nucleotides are TGTGCCAGCGAGTTGGGAGGGACCTACAATGAGCAGTTCTTC.

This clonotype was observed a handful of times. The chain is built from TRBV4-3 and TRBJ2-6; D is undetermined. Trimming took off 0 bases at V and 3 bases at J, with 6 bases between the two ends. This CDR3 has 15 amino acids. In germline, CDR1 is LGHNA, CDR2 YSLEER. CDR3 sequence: CASSQDVVGANVLTF. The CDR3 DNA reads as TGCGCCAGCAGCCAAGATGTTGTTGGGGCCAACGTCCTGACTTTC.

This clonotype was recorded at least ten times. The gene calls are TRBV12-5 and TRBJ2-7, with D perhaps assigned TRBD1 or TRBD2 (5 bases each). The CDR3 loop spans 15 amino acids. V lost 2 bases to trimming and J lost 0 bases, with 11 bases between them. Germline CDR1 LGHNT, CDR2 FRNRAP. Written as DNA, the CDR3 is TGTGCTAGTGGTTTGCTCGGGGACCGCTCCTACGAGCAGTACTTC. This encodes CASGLLGDRSYEQYF.

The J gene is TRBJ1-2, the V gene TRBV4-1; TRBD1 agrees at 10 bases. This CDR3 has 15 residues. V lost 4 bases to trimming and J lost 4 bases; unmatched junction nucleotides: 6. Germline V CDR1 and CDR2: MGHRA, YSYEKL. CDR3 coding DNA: TGCGCCAGCAGCCCCCGACAGGGGGCGGGCTATGGCTACACCTTC. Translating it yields CASSPRQGAGYGYTF.

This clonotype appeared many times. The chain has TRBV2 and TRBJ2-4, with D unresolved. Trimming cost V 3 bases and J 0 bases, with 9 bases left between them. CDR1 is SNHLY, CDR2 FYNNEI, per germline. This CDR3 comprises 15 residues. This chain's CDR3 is CASSEKLIAKNIQYF. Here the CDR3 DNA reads TGTGCCAGCAGTGAGAAGCTGATAGCCAAAAACATTCAGTACTTC.